This T cell receptor (beta chain) emerged from a study of T cell responses to AZD1222 COVID-19 vaccine. Broader study findings: Spike-specific TCR depth and breadth grew after two AZD1222 doses. Mostly white British, mostly female donors; authors suggested clonal diversity may be underestimated. Targets within unmutated variant regions were reportedly found for nearly half of spike-specific TCRs.

Some clones are missing from TCRdb's copy, which holds only in-frame ones; the method was immunoSEQ multiplex PCR. Of some 150,000 clones in the sample, 85% to 90% were seen once. In regard to this clone: Its antigen is undetermined.

V lost 4 bases and J lost 5; bases outside the gene matches: 11. Looked up from germline, CDR1 is SGHNT and CDR2 is YYREEE (reference sequence). This CDR3 has 15 amino acids. Second doses that came at about 4 or about 12 weeks were put together. This TCR came from an adult who received the AZD1222 COVID-19 vaccine. The sample here was peripheral blood, taken 28 days after the second AZD1222 dose. The chain carries TRBV5-4 and TRBJ2-5; 7 bases align to TRBD1. The CDR3 DNA reads as TGTGCCAGCAGCGCCCAAGGGGGCGGTGGGGAGACCCAGTACTTC. It encodes CASSAQGGGGETQYF. The complete variable domain, with remaining parts taken from reference TRBV5-4 and TRBJ2-5, reads ETGVTQSPTHLIKTRGQQVTLRCSSQSGHNTVSWYQQALGQGPQFIFQYYREEENGRGNFPPRFSGLQFPNYSSELNVNALELDDSALYLCASSAQGGGGETQYFGPGTRLLVL.